The rows below give T cell receptor beta chains drawn from one sample of a study of blood T cell repertoires in COVID-19. Method: immunoSEQ multiplex PCR; TCRdb's copy keeps in-frame clones and lacks some. The sample lists 60,000 or so clones; under 85% were seen once. The sequenced material came from peripheral blood. The origin of the receptors is a woman of 80 years or more with acute or convalescent COVID-19. Both conserved end residues are part of each CDR3.

V gene	J gene	CDR3 protein
TRBV7-9	TRBJ1-2	CASSSRTGLILSYTF
TRBV5-1	TRBJ2-1	CASSWTSGGTNNEQFF
TRBV2	TRBJ2-2	CASRFSLSGSFAGELFF
TRBV9	TRBJ2-1	CASSPSIAHSSYNEQFF
TRBV5-1	TRBJ1-6	CASTPSGGRSPLHF
TRBV11-1	TRBJ2-7	CASSLSGGPSYEQYF
TRBV5-6	TRBJ1-5	CASSLAGGSNQPQHF
TRBV7-2	TRBJ1-3	CASSGLSGNTIYF
TRBV7-3	TRBJ2-3	CASSLGLAGGDTQYF
TRBV13	TRBJ2-6	CASSPGTVANVLTF
TRBV24-1	TRBJ2-2	CATSDLYGQPIPNTGELFF
TRBV3-1/TRBV3-2	TRBJ1-1	CASSQRRTGNTEAFF
TRBV3-1/TRBV3-2	TRBJ1-4	CASSQITVGREATNEKLFF
TRBV11-1	TRBJ2-1	CASTRGGTEQFF
TRBV10-3	TRBJ2-7	CASKGTPGDEQYF
TRBV7-3	TRBJ2-3	CASSLLRDSDTQYF
TRBV7-2	TRBJ1-1	CASSLTAVAGNTEAFF
TRBV7-2	TRBJ1-1	CASSPLGAVDTEAFF
TRBV2	TRBJ2-5	CASKASGETQYF